The 26 T cell receptor beta chains below come from one sample, sequenced in a study of control samples from healthy donors and cancer patients. The table came from immunoSEQ multiplex PCR; TCRdb's copy has only in-frame clones and leaves some out. The data contain 45,000 to 60,000 clones, over 85% of them singletons. Sequenced material: PBMCs. The receptors come from a man younger than 40 with colorectal cancer.

This clone was found once. The rearrangement links TRBV24-1 to TRBJ2-3; D is unresolved. V lost 9 bases and J 3 bases, leaving 12 bases between the germline ends. Germline CDR1 reads KGHDR; CDR2 reads SFDVKD. The CDR3 length is 13 residues. The CDR3 DNA sequence: TGTGCCACCGAGCCCACGGAAACAGATACGCAGTATTTT. This sequence encodes CATEPTETDTQYF.

This clone was seen a single time. The rearrangement uses TRBV9 and TRBJ2-2; 10 bases are a match to TRBD2. V was pared by 2 bases and J by 7 bases, with 8 bases of the junction left unmatched. This CDR3 has 16 residues. In germline, CDR1 is SGDLS, CDR2 YYNGEE. CDR3 DNA: TGTGCCAGCAGCGTTAGTAGCGGGGGGCGTAGCGGGGAGCTGTTTTTT. The encoded protein is CASSVSSGGRSGELFF.

V and J are TRBV19 and TRBJ2-1, with no clear D. This CDR3 is 13 amino acids long. Per germline, CDR1 LNHDA and CDR2 SQIVND (reference sequence). Trimming took off 5 bases at V and 9 bases at J, with 14 bases between the two ends. CDR3 in amino acids: CASSLKQGIEQFF. The CDR3 DNA is TGTGCCAGTAGTCTAAAACAAGGTATTGAGCAGTTCTTC. The variable domain in full, with the rest retrieved from reference TRBV19 and TRBJ2-1, is DGGITQSPKYLFRKEGQNVTLSCEQNLNHDAMYWYRQDPGQGLRLIYYSQIVNDFQKGDIAEGYSVSREKKESFPLTVTSAQKNPTAFYLCASSLKQGIEQFFGPGTRLTVL.

The chain couples TRBV1 to TRBJ2-7. TRBV1 is assigned pseudogene status. The CDR3 extends over 13 amino acids. This CDR3 reads CTSSHQGVDEQYV. The CDR3 region has the DNA TGCACCAGCAGCCACCAGGGAGTGGACGAGCAGTACGTC.

The chain couples TRBV5-5 to TRBJ1-1; D is unresolved. V lost 7 bases and J lost 1, with 8 bases in between. The germline CDR1 and CDR2 sequences are SGHKS and YYEKEE (reference sequence). The CDR3 is 12 residues long. CDR3 nucleotides: TGTGCCAGCGGACGCGAGAACACTGAAGCTTTCTTT. Protein: CASGRENTEAFF.

This clone was observed once. The CDR3 DNA reads TGTGCCAGCAGCCCGGACAGGGGTTATGGCTACACCTTC. As protein: CASSPDRGYGYTF. The chain has TRBV11-2 and TRBJ1-2; 9 nucleotides agree with TRBD1. V was clipped by 5 bases and J by 5 bases; unmatched bases: 3. Germline V gene sequence: CDR1 SGHAT, CDR2 FQNNGV. CDR3 length: 13 amino acids.

This chain's CDR3 is CASTEIEANYGYTF. CDR3 bases: TGTGCCAGCACCGAGATCGAAGCTAACTATGGCTACACCTTC. This chain connects TRBV6-5 to TRBJ1-2; D not certain. This CDR3 is 14 amino acids long. CDR1 and CDR2 (germline): MNHEY, SVGAGI. Trimming cost V 7 bases and J 0 bases, with 12 bases left between them.

This clone was detected once. V usage is TRBV5-1 and J usage is TRBJ2-2; perhaps TRBD1 as D (6 bases). This CDR3 contains 16 residues. V was clipped by 0 bases and J by 4 bases, with 13 bases between them. Per germline, CDR1 SGHRS and CDR2 YFSETQ. The CDR3 loop reads CASSLEGHQSTGELFF. The DNA for the CDR3 is TGCGCCAGCAGCTTGGAGGGACACCAGAGCACCGGGGAGCTGTTTTTT.

This clone was seen only a few times. The CDR3 bases are TGTGCCAGCAGCGACCCACCATCTAGCGTTCCCTACGAGCAGTACTTC. This gives the protein CASSDPPSSVPYEQYF. The chain is built from TRBV6-2 or TRBV6-3 and TRBJ2-7; possibly TRBD2 for D (6 bases). CDR3 length equals 16 residues. With 6 bases removed from V and 2 bases from J, the gap between germline ends came to 20 bases. Germline V lookup: CDR1 MNHEY, CDR2 SVGEGT.

The chain carries TRBV19 and TRBJ1-5; D is undetermined. CDR3 size: 14 residues. V gave up 3 bases and J gave up 1 base, with 7 bases separating them. The germline V gene encodes CDR1 LNHDA and CDR2 SQIVND (reference sequence). This CDR3 reads CASSIGWSNQPQHF. CDR3 nucleotide sequence: TGTGCCAGTAGTATCGGGTGGAGCAATCAGCCCCAGCATTTT.

The chain couples TRBV6-5 to TRBJ1-2; perhaps TRBD1 as D (5 bases). The CDR3 consists of 13 residues. Germline V gives CDR1 MNHEY, CDR2 SVGAGI. V was trimmed by 2 bases and J by 3 bases, leaving 7 bases between them. The DNA for the CDR3 is TGTGCCAGCAGTTACGGGGCAGACTATGGCTACACCTTC. This encodes CASSYGADYGYTF.

This clone occurred once. The rearrangement uses TRBV11-3 and TRBJ2-3; 10 nucleotides agree with TRBD1. CDR3 length: 15 amino acids. Losses at the gene ends were 3 bases for V and 4 bases for J; bases not matched to a gene: 4. Per the germline V gene, CDR1 is SGHNT and CDR2 is YENEEA. The CDR3 protein is CASSFGTGEADTQYF. The CDR3 nucleotides read TGTGCCAGCAGCTTCGGGACAGGGGAGGCAGATACGCAGTATTTT.

This clone was found once. In DNA, the CDR3 is TGTGCCAGCTCACCCCCCGGGACTCAGAAGTTATTCGATGAGCAGTTCTTC. It yields the protein CASSPPGTQKLFDEQFF. This chain links TRBV18 with TRBJ2-1, with a possible D match to TRBD2 (6 bases). CDR3 length: 17 amino acids. Germline V CDR1 and CDR2: KGHSH, LQKENI. The V end lost 3 bases, the J end lost 8 bases, and 23 bases lay between the germline ends.

V and J are TRBV12-5 and TRBJ2-2, with a possible D match to TRBD1 (5 bases). There are 14 residues in the CDR3. The germline CDR1 and CDR2 sequences are LGHNT and FRNRAP. The V end lost 4 bases, the J end lost 4 bases, and 10 bases lay between the germline ends. Here the CDR3 DNA reads TGTGCTAGTGGTTCCGGACAAAGCACCGGGGAGCTGTTTTTT. Translation: CASGSGQSTGELFF. Combining the CDR3 with reference TRBV12-5 and TRBJ2-2 gives the whole variable domain DARVTQTPRHKVTEMGQEVTMRCQPILGHNTVFWYRQTMMQGLELLAYFRNRAPLDDSGMPKDRFSAEMPDATLATLKIQPSEPRDSAVYFCASGSGQSTGELFFGEGSRLTVL.

J is TRBJ1-1 and V is TRBV18; D remains ambiguous. Germline V gene sequence: CDR1 KGHSH, CDR2 LQKENI. The V and J ends lost 5 bases and 3 bases respectively, with 10 bases between them. CDR3 size: 13 residues. CDR3 nucleotide sequence: TGTGCCAGCTCAGTCGGGAAGGACACTGAAGCTTTCTTT. Protein sequence: CASSVGKDTEAFF.

The V and J genes are TRBV4-2 and TRBJ1-1, with D possibly TRBD1 on 6 matching bases. The CDR3 totals 17 residues. From germline, CDR1 is LGHNA and CDR2 YNFKEQ. Trimming pared 7 bases from V and 6 bases from J, leaving 27 bases between. The CDR3: CASTTRGWQGSGSEAFF. In DNA, the CDR3 is TGTGCCAGCACTACACGCGGATGGCAGGGGAGTGGGTCTGAAGCTTTCTTT.

The rearrangement links TRBV7-9 to TRBJ2-2; 7 bases fit TRBD2. The CDR3 is 14 amino acids. CDR1 and CDR2 (germline): SEHNR, FQNEAQ (reference sequence). V lost 5 bases, J lost 6 bases, and 6 bases stayed unmatched. The CDR3 spells CASSHFGLAGELFF. The CDR3 coding sequence is TGTGCCAGCAGCCATTTCGGACTAGCCGGGGAGCTGTTTTTT.

The count of this clone is one. The rearrangement joins TRBV6-5 to TRBJ2-1; 13 bases are a match to TRBD2. Germline V gives CDR1 MNHEY, CDR2 SVGAGI. This CDR3 comprises 15 residues. Trimming removed 7 bases from V and 5 bases from J; junction bases left unmatched: 5. DNA of the CDR3: TGTGCCAGCACCACGGGACTAGCGGGGAACAATGAGCAGTTCTTC. It translates to CASTTGLAGNNEQFF.

This chain links TRBV10-3 with TRBJ1-5, with D possibly TRBD1 on 6 matching bases. Deletions cut 0 bases from V and 4 bases from J, with 10 bases between. This CDR3 has 15 residues. Germline CDR1 ENHRY, CDR2 SYGVKD. The DNA for the CDR3 is TGTGCCATCAGTGAGTCAAGGGGGGCTAATCAGCCCCAGCATTTT. It codes for CAISESRGANQPQHF.

This chain joins TRBV6-5 and TRBJ1-5, with TRBD1 as a possible D gene (5 bases). This CDR3 is 14 amino acids long. Germline V gives CDR1 MNHEY, CDR2 SVGAGI. The V end lost 0 bases, the J end lost 7 bases, and 10 bases lay between the germline ends. CDR3 nucleotides: TGTGCCAGCAGTTACTCGGGGGGAAACCAGCCCCAGCATTTT. This sequence encodes CASSYSGGNQPQHF.

V and J are TRBV5-1 and TRBJ1-1, with 7 positions matching TRBD1. The germline gives CDR1 SGHRS, CDR2 YFSETQ. V was clipped by 2 bases and J by 7 bases; unmatched bases: 8. The CDR3 has 14 amino acids. The chain's CDR3 is CASSFTGATLEAFF. The DNA of the CDR3 is TGCGCCAGCAGCTTCACAGGGGCTACCCTTGAAGCTTTCTTT.

The chain employs TRBV14 and TRBJ1-2; TRBD1 matches at 8 bases. The CDR3 contains 15 residues. Per the germline V gene, CDR1 is SGHDN and CDR2 is FVKESK. V lost 4 bases and J lost 4; bases outside the gene matches: 8. CDR3 sequence reads: CASSLSGGVGYGYTF. Written as DNA, the CDR3 is TGTGCCAGCAGCCTATCAGGGGGCGTAGGCTATGGCTACACCTTC. Supplemented by reference TRBV14 and TRBJ1-2, the full variable domain reads EAGVTQFPSHSVIEKGQTVTLRCDPISGHDNLYWYRRVMGKEIKFLLHFVKESKQDESGMPNNRFLAERTGGTYSTLKVQPAELEDSGVYFCASSLSGGVGYGYTFGSGTRLTVV.

This clone was seen a few times. The chain uses TRBV6-2 or TRBV6-3 and TRBJ2-3, with 11 bases fitting TRBD2. The trim removed 4 bases at V and 5 bases at J, leaving 14 bases unmatched. There are 18 residues in the CDR3. The germline V gene encodes CDR1 MNHEY and CDR2 SVGEGT. The CDR3 coding sequence is TGTGCCAGCAGTTCACTTCGGACTAGCGGGCTTTTAGAAGATACGCAGTATTTT. Residues: CASSSLRTSGLLEDTQYF.

The chain carries TRBV7-2 and TRBJ1-1; D not certain. Trimming cost V 4 bases and J 8 bases, with 11 bases left between them. This CDR3 region has 12 residues. Germline assignment: CDR1 SGHTA and CDR2 FQGNSA. CDR3 residues: CASSWSKTEAFF. The DNA of the CDR3 is TGTGCCAGCAGCTGGAGCAAAACCGAAGCTTTCTTT.

This clone is a singleton in its sample. V and J are TRBV5-1 and TRBJ1-2; no reliable D call. The ends were cut back, 4 bases at V and 0 bases at J, with 7 bases in the middle. CDR3 length: 13 amino acids. CDR1 and CDR2 (germline): SGHRS, YFSETQ. CDR3: CASSPEPNYGYTF. DNA of the CDR3: TGCGCCAGCAGCCCAGAACCTAACTATGGCTACACCTTC. The full variable domain, completed using reference TRBV5-1 and TRBJ1-2, is KAGVTQTPRYLIKTRGQQVTLSCSPISGHRSVSWYQQTPGQGLQFLFEYFSETQRNKGNFPGRFSGRQFSNSRSEMNVSTLELGDSALYLCASSPEPNYGYTFGSGTRLTVV.

This clone was seen once. The rearrangement joins TRBV6-6 to TRBJ1-6; D is ambiguous. The V end was cut by 0 bases, the J end by 15 bases, with 6 bases between. The CDR3 totals 11 residues. Per germline, CDR1 MNHNY and CDR2 SVGAGI (reference sequence). The CDR3 protein is CASSYSLVLHF. Here the CDR3 DNA reads TGTGCCAGCAGTTACTCTCTGGTCCTCCACTTT.